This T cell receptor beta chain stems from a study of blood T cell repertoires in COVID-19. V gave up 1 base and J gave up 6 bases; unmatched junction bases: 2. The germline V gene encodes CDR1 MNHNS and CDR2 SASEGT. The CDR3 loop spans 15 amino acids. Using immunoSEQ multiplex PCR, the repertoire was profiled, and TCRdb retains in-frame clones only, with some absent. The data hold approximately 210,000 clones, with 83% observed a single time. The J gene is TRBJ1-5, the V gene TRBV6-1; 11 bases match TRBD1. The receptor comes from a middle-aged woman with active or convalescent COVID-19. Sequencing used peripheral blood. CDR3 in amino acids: CASSEGTGGSQPQHF. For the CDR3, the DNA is TGTGCCAGCAGTGAAGGGACAGGGGGCAGTCAGCCCCAGCATTTT.